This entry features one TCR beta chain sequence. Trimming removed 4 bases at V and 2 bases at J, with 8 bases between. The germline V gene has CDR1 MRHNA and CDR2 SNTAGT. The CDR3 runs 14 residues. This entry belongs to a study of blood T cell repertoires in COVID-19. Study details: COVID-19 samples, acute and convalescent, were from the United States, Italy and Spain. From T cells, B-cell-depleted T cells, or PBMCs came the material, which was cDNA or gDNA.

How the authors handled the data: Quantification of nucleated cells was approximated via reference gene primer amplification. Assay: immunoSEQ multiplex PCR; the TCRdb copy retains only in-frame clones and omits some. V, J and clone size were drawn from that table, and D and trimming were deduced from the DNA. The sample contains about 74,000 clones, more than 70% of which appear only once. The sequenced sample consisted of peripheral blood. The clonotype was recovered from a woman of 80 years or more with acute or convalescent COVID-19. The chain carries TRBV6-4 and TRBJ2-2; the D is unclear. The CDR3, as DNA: TGTGCCAGCAGTGTGGGCCTCAACACCGGGGAGCTGTTTTTT. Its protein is CASSVGLNTGELFF.